This passage covers 18 T cell receptor beta chains from one sample sequenced in a study of identical twins. TCRdb processed the 5' RACE reads anew with MiXCR; each CDR3 protein has one entry. The sample has approximately 210,000 distinct CDR3 sequences; over 5.5% are singletons. The same sample was also studied in work on T cells expressing NK-cell markers.

The specimen sequenced was CD8+ T cells sorted from blood. The receptors were sampled from a woman aged 18-35 years in good health.

This clonotype was counted only a few times. This chain uses TRBV12-3 or TRBV12-4 with TRBJ1-1, with D uncertain. This CDR3 region has 14 residues. V lost 0 bases to trimming and J lost 7 bases, with 12 bases between them. CDR3 sequence: CASSLAPGPVEAFF. CDR3 DNA: TGTGCCAGCAGTTTAGCGCCCGGTCCTGTTGAAGCTTTCTTT.

The V call is TRBV3-1, the J call TRBJ2-7; D may be TRBD1 (5 bases). Per the germline V gene, CDR1 is LGHDT and CDR2 is YNNKEL (reference sequence). The V gene lost 1 base and the J gene lost 5 bases, with 18 bases spanning the gap. CDR3 length: 16 residues. CDR3 nucleotides: TGTGCCAGCAGCCAAGGGGTGGGCAGGGCCATCGACGAGCAGTACTTC. Translation: CASSQGVGRAIDEQYF.

This clonotype was seen more than once but under ten times. V gene TRBV3-1 combines with J gene TRBJ2-1; 11 nucleotides match TRBD2. The CDR3 spans 17 residues. The V segment lost 1 base and the J segment 3 bases; nucleotides outside the gene matches: 5. The germline V gene has CDR1 LGHDT and CDR2 YNNKEL (reference sequence). The CDR3 region is CASSQVSGLADYNEQFF. DNA for the CDR3: TGTGCCAGCAGCCAAGTTTCGGGACTAGCGGACTACAATGAGCAGTTCTTC.

This clonotype has only a few counts. The chain uses TRBV27 and TRBJ2-3; D gene ambiguous. The CDR3 sequence is 13 residues long. From germline, CDR1 is MNHEY and CDR2 SMNVEV (reference sequence). V gave up 8 bases and J gave up 2 bases, with 11 bases separating them. The CDR3 is CASVRVPTDTQYF. Here the CDR3 DNA reads TGTGCCAGCGTTCGGGTCCCCACAGATACGCAGTATTTT.

This clonotype was counted ten times or more. This chain joins TRBV4-3 and TRBJ2-2, with D uncertain. The V gene's germline CDR1 is LGHNA and CDR2 YSLEER. The CDR3 runs to 14 residues. The V end was cut by 0 bases, the J end by 6 bases, with 8 bases between. The CDR3 coding sequence is TGCGCCAGCAGCCAAGACCTGAATCCCGGGGAGCTGTTTTTT. Translating gives CASSQDLNPGELFF.

This clonotype was picked up a small number of times. J is TRBJ2-2 and V is TRBV6-6, with D tentatively TRBD2 (5 bases). V was cut by 6 bases and J by 7 bases, with 6 bases left in between. The CDR3 totals 11 residues. Germline CDR1 is MNHNY and CDR2 is SVGAGI (reference sequence). CDR3 sequence: CASRAGGELFF. CDR3 nucleotide sequence: TGTGCCAGCAGGGCGGGCGGGGAGCTGTTTTTT.

This clonotype was counted a few times. V and J are TRBV11-2 and TRBJ2-5; 8 nucleotides agree with TRBD2. Germline V gene lookup returns CDR1 SGHAT and CDR2 FQNNGV. With V trimmed by 3 bases and J by 5 bases, 14 bases remained unmatched. CDR3 length equals 17 residues. The CDR3 bases are TGTGCCAGCAGCTTCCCCGGGGGGGAGGGAGTTCGGGAGACCCAGTACTTC. Residues: CASSFPGGEGVRETQYF.

This clonotype showed up just a few times. This chain links TRBV6-5 with TRBJ2-1; D gene ambiguous. Germline V gene data show CDR1 as MNHEY and CDR2 as SVGAGI. This CDR3 has 11 amino acids. V dropped 11 bases and J dropped 4 bases, with 9 bases sitting between them. CDR3 DNA sequence: TGTGCCGCAAGGCGGTACAATGAGCAGTTCTTC. Translation gives CAARRYNEQFF.

This clonotype has a count of ten or more. The gene calls are TRBV6-1 and TRBJ2-5; TRBD1 matches 7 bases. This CDR3 contains 13 residues. Germline CDR1 MNHNS, CDR2 SASEGT. V lost 6 bases, J lost 2 bases, and 3 bases stayed unmatched. The CDR3, as DNA: TGTGCCAGCAGAAGACAGGGTCAAGAGACCCAGTACTTC. It yields the protein CASRRQGQETQYF.

The chain joins TRBV7-2 to TRBJ2-7, with D possibly TRBD2 on 5 matching bases. The germline V gene encodes CDR1 SGHTA and CDR2 FQGNSA. The CDR3 covers 14 residues. V lost 3 bases to trimming and J lost 0 bases, with 9 bases between them. The CDR3 is CASSFMGSSYEQYF. CDR3 in DNA: TGTGCCAGCAGCTTCATGGGGAGCTCCTACGAGCAGTACTTC.

The J gene is TRBJ2-7, the V gene TRBV7-6; D may match TRBD1 or TRBD2 (5 bases each). Trimming cost V 5 bases and J 4 bases, with 15 bases left between them. The CDR3 runs 14 residues. Germline V lookup: CDR1 SGHVS, CDR2 FNYEAQ. CDR3 residues: CASSPRDAGYEQYF. CDR3 in DNA: TGTGCCAGCAGCCCCCGGGACGCCGGTTACGAGCAGTACTTC.

This clonotype was counted many times. The chain recombines TRBV6-2 or TRBV6-3 with TRBJ2-1; 9 bases map to TRBD2. The J segment lost 7 bases and the V segment lost 5 bases, leaving 9 bases of the junction unmatched. Per the germline V gene, CDR1 is MNHEY and CDR2 is SVGEGT. The CDR3 has 15 amino acids. DNA for the CDR3: TGTGCCAGCAGTCCCTCCAGGCTAGCGGGGAATGAGCAGTTCTTC. Protein: CASSPSRLAGNEQFF.

This clonotype was observed a handful of times. This chain joins TRBV27 and TRBJ2-7, with D tentatively TRBD1 or TRBD2 (5 bases each). Germline V gene lookup returns CDR1 MNHEY and CDR2 SMNVEV (reference sequence). With 4 bases removed from V and 6 bases from J, the gap between germline ends came to 16 bases. There are 14 residues in the CDR3. CDR3 nucleotides: TGTGCCAGCAGTTCGGGGTGGGGGTCTGTCGAGCAGTACTTC. Its translation: CASSSGWGSVEQYF.

The V gene is TRBV2, the J gene TRBJ1-1; D is undetermined. V was pared by 6 bases and J by 4 bases, with 12 bases between. Germline lookup yields CDR1 SNHLY and CDR2 FYNNEI. The CDR3 has 13 amino acids. The CDR3 DNA is TGTGCCAGCAGCCGGAGGGTCGCCACTGAAGCTTTCTTT. Protein sequence: CASSRRVATEAFF.

This clonotype has a handful of counts. CDR3 in amino acids: CASSQGLYYEQYF. The CDR3 DNA sequence: TGTGCCAGCAGCCAGGGACTCTACTACGAGCAGTACTTC. The rearrangement joins TRBV7-2 to TRBJ2-7, with D maybe TRBD2 (6 bases). Trimming left V 5 bases short and J 3 bases short, with 11 bases between. The CDR3 is made up of 13 amino acids. The V gene's germline CDR1 is SGHTA and CDR2 FQGNSA.

The chain carries TRBV6-2 or TRBV6-3 and TRBJ2-7; possible D gene TRBD2, 5 bases. V was clipped by 4 bases and J by 3 bases, with 13 bases between them. Germline CDR1 MNHEY, CDR2 SVGEGT. The CDR3 is 14 amino acids. DNA for the CDR3: TGTGCCAGCAGTTTCGCCGGGAACCTCTACGAGCAGTACTTC. Residues: CASSFAGNLYEQYF.

This clonotype was seen many times. V is TRBV7-2 and J is TRBJ2-1; no definite D call. This CDR3 is built from 15 residues. Germline-derived CDR1 and CDR2 are SGHTA and FQGNSA. The V end was cut by 6 bases, the J end by 3 bases, with 15 bases between. The CDR3 nucleotides read TGTGCCAGCAGTTTGGATAACCGATACTACAATGAGCAGTTCTTC. This gives the protein CASSLDNRYYNEQFF.

This clonotype was detected ten times or more. CDR3 region: CSAGTGEGTEAFF. The CDR3, as DNA: TGCAGTGCCGGGACAGGGGAGGGCACTGAAGCTTTCTTT. The rearrangement links TRBV20-1 to TRBJ1-1, with TRBD1 matching over 10 bases. The CDR3 runs to 13 residues. CDR1 and CDR2 from the germline V gene are DFQATT and SNEGSKA (reference sequence). After removal of 6 bases from V and 4 bases from J, the junction contained 5 bases not matched to a gene.